These 28 T cell receptor beta chains originate from one sample sequenced in a study of T cell repertoires in cytomegalovirus infection. TCRdb analysed the reads with MiXCR anew, one entry per CDR3 protein. This sample has approximately 910,000 distinct CDR3 sequences; 30% to 40% occur once, and the top ten carry roughly 13%. Which antigens these TCRs recognize remains unknown. This sample comprised cultured CD8+ T cells from PBMCs, obtained from culture after CMV antigen stimulation. The receptors were gathered from a human donor in good health (CMV status not recorded). Some clones in this sample may be carry-over from other donors' samples.

The rearrangement joins TRBV6-8 to TRBJ2-3, with TRBD2 as a possible D gene (5 bases). The V gene's germline CDR1 is MNHGY and CDR2 SAAAGT. The germline V and J ends were trimmed by 4 bases and 11 bases, with 19 bases remaining between them. This CDR3 region has 14 residues. CDR3 nucleotides: TGTGCCAGCAGTTCCCCCTCGGACTTACTTCTGCAGTATTTT. It codes for CASSSPSDLLLQYF.

V is TRBV5-4 and J is TRBJ2-1; 9 bases match TRBD2. The CDR3 spans 14 residues. J was trimmed by 10 bases and V by 4 bases; bases with no gene match: 9. Per germline, CDR1 SGHNT and CDR2 YYREEE (reference sequence). Here the CDR3 DNA reads TGTGCCAGCAGCGGTAGCGGGGGCCAGGGGGAGCAGTTCTTC. Translated, it gives CASSGSGGQGEQFF.

The gene calls are TRBV19 and TRBJ2-7, with no clear D. Trimming removed 9 bases at V and 2 bases at J, with 14 bases between. This CDR3 has 13 amino acids. The germline CDR1 and CDR2 sequences are LNHDA and SQIVND (reference sequence). This chain's CDR3 is CASSPGFTYEQYF. The DNA for the CDR3 is TGTGCCAGCAGCCCCGGGTTTACCTACGAGCAGTACTTC.

The chain is built from TRBV6-1 and TRBJ1-2; D possibly corresponds to TRBD1 (6 bases). Trimming removed 5 bases from V and 3 bases from J, with 19 bases in between. Looked up from germline, CDR1 is MNHNS and CDR2 is SASEGT. The CDR3 loop spans 16 amino acids. CDR3 residues: CASSPPRGASDYGYTF. The CDR3 DNA is TGTGCCAGCAGTCCCCCCCGGGGGGCGAGCGACTATGGCTACACCTTC.

The chain is built from TRBV6-2 or TRBV6-3 and TRBJ2-7, with D possibly matching TRBD1 (5 bases). Trimming took 6 bases from V and 4 from J, leaving 10 bases between them. This CDR3 is 12 amino acids long. The V gene's germline CDR1 is MNHEY and CDR2 SVGEGT. The CDR3 spells CASSRVPYEQYV. CDR3 sequence (DNA): TGTGCCAGCAGCAGGGTACCTTACGAGCAGTACGTC.

This clonotype has a count of ten or more. The rearrangement joins TRBV7-8 to TRBJ2-7, with D perhaps TRBD2 (6 bases). The V end was cut by 1 base, the J end by 5 bases, with 12 bases between. Germline V gene sequence: CDR1 SGHVS, CDR2 FQNEAQ. The CDR3 is made up of 14 amino acids. The CDR3, as DNA: TGTGCCAGCAGCTTAGTGTCTAGCGCACACGAGCAGTACGTC. This codes for CASSLVSSAHEQYV.

J is TRBJ2-1 and V is TRBV13; possibly TRBD2 for D (6 bases). The CDR3 has 14 amino acids. CDR1 PRHDT and CDR2 FYEKMQ come from the germline V gene (reference sequence). V dropped 5 bases and J dropped 7 bases, with 15 bases sitting between them. The CDR3 here is CASSPRLGENEQFF. In DNA, the CDR3 is TGTGCCAGCAGCCCCAGACTAGGGGAAAATGAGCAGTTCTTC.

At least ten counts were recorded for this clonotype. The rearrangement uses TRBV10-3 and TRBJ1-2; D is perhaps TRBD1 (6 bases). From germline, CDR1 is ENHRY and CDR2 SYGVKD. The CDR3 loop spans 16 amino acids. Trimming took 4 bases from V and 4 from J, leaving 19 bases between them. The CDR3: CAISGGTTGSGYGYTF. Here the CDR3 DNA reads TGTGCCATCAGTGGCGGGACAACGGGATCGGGCTATGGCTACACCTTC.

This clonotype has only a few counts. The rearrangement uses TRBV27 and TRBJ2-7; 7 bases are shared with TRBD1. V dropped 2 bases and J dropped 0; count of bases not matched to a gene: 4. CDR3 length equals 15 residues. Germline-derived CDR1 and CDR2 are MNHEY and SMNVEV (reference sequence). The CDR3 region has the DNA TGTGCCAGCAGTTTAAAGGGGGCCATCTCCTACGAGCAGTACTTC. This encodes CASSLKGAISYEQYF.

The sample holds a few counts of this clonotype. The V and J genes are TRBV7-3 and TRBJ1-1, with no clear D. CDR1 is SGHTA and CDR2 is FQGTGA in the germline V gene. The CDR3 is made up of 14 amino acids. Trimming removed 1 base from V and 3 bases from J, with 9 bases in between. CDR3: CASSLKSGDTEAFF. The CDR3 bases are TGTGCCAGCAGCTTAAAGAGTGGAGACACTGAAGCTTTCTTT.

This chain connects TRBV7-9 to TRBJ1-2; TRBD1 matches at 9 bases. V trimming: 2 bases; J trimming: 8 bases; junction bases outside the gene matches: 3. Germline loops: CDR1 SEHNR, CDR2 FQNEAQ (reference sequence). The CDR3 extends over 13 amino acids. The CDR3: CASSLWDREGYTF. As DNA, the CDR3 is TGTGCCAGCAGCTTATGGGACAGGGAAGGCTACACCTTC.

The chain is built from TRBV27 and TRBJ1-5, with D perhaps matching TRBD1 (5 bases). The ends were cut back, 5 bases at V and 6 bases at J, with 14 bases in the middle. This CDR3 has 14 residues. Germline assignment: CDR1 MNHEY and CDR2 SMNVEV (reference sequence). This CDR3 is CASSPIGGTQPQHF. The DNA for the CDR3 is TGTGCCAGCAGTCCAATCGGGGGGACTCAGCCCCAGCATTTT.

The V call is TRBV9, the J call TRBJ2-2; TRBD2 matches at 8 bases. The junction had 9 bases not matched to a gene; V was cut back by 3 bases and J by 5 bases. Per germline, CDR1 SGDLS and CDR2 YYNGEE. The length of the CDR3 is 16 residues. The CDR3: CASSESPGGGTGELFF. CDR3 nucleotides: TGTGCCAGCAGCGAATCTCCGGGGGGGGGGACCGGGGAGCTGTTTTTT. The full variable domain, rest sourced from reference TRBV9 and TRBJ2-2, is DSGVTQTPKHLITATGQRVTLRCSPRSGDLSVYWYQQSLDQGLQFLIQYYNGEERAKGNILERFSAQQFPDLHSELNLSSLELGDSALYFCASSESPGGGTGELFFGEGSRLTVL.

This clonotype showed up just a few times. V gene TRBV11-2 combines with J gene TRBJ2-7, with a tentative D call TRBD1 (7 bases). Between the trimmed V and J ends, which lost 4 bases and 0 bases, there was a span of 16 bases. This CDR3 is built from 16 residues. Germline CDR1 and CDR2: SGHAT and FQNNGV. The CDR3 sequence is CASSYWSGGSSYEQYV. Written as DNA, the CDR3 is TGTGCCAGCAGCTATTGGTCAGGGGGGAGCTCCTACGAGCAGTACGTC.

This clonotype was detected a few times. The chain links TRBV12-3 or TRBV12-4 to TRBJ1-5; 7 bases fit TRBD1. Trimming at V came to 5 bases and at J to 3 bases, leaving 10 bases not matched to a gene. The CDR3 has 16 residues. CDR3 sequence (DNA): TGTGCCAGCAGTCCTACTCGGGACAGCTACAATCAGCCCCAGCATTTT. Protein sequence: CASSPTRDSYNQPQHF.

The chain carries TRBV15 and TRBJ1-5, with 9 bases aligning to TRBD1. The V segment lost 7 bases and the J segment 5 bases; nucleotides outside the gene matches: 6. The CDR3 has 14 amino acids. Germline V gives CDR1 LNHNV, CDR2 YYDKDF (reference sequence). This CDR3 reads CATMGQGKDQPQHF. DNA for the CDR3: TGTGCCACCATGGGACAGGGCAAGGATCAGCCCCAGCATTTT. Full variable domain (rest looked up from reference TRBV15 and TRBJ1-5): DAMVIQNPRYQVTQFGKPVTLSCSQTLNHNVMYWYQQKSSQAPKLLFHYYDKDFNNEADTPDNFQSRRPNTSFCFLDIRSPGLGDTAMYLCATMGQGKDQPQHFGDGTRLSIL.

V gene TRBV7-8 combines with J gene TRBJ2-2, with D possibly being TRBD1 or TRBD2 (6 bases each). Germline CDR1 SGHVS, CDR2 FQNEAQ. V gave up 0 bases and J gave up 5 bases, with 10 bases separating them. CDR3 size: 15 residues. CDR3 sequence: CASSLAGGPTGELFF. In DNA, the CDR3 is TGTGCCAGCAGCTTAGCCGGGGGCCCTACCGGGGAGCTGTTTTTT. Together with reference TRBV7-8 and TRBJ2-2, the CDR3 gives the full variable domain: GAGVSQSPRYKVAKRGQDVALRCDPISGHVSLFWYQQALGQGPEFLTYFQNEAQLDKSGLPSDRFFAERPEGSVSTLKIQRTQQEDSAVYLCASSLAGGPTGELFFGEGSRLTVL.

V and J are TRBV4-3 and TRBJ1-1; 8 nucleotides line up with TRBD1. Germline lookup yields CDR1 LGHNA and CDR2 YSLEER. CDR3 length: 16 amino acids. Trimming at V came to 0 bases and at J to 1 base, leaving 4 bases not matched to a gene. The CDR3 loop is CASSQEDRGWNTEAFF. In DNA, the CDR3 is TGCGCCAGCAGCCAAGAAGACAGGGGTTGGAACACTGAAGCTTTCTTT.

In this sample, this clonotype turned up once. This chain joins TRBV9 and TRBJ2-4, with D perhaps matching TRBD2 (5 bases). The germline gives CDR1 SGDLS, CDR2 YYNGEE. The CDR3 covers 12 residues. Between the trimmed V and J ends, which lost 4 bases and 9 bases, there was a span of 11 bases. The CDR3 loop reads CASSPNGGIQYF. Written as DNA, the CDR3 is TGTGCCAGCAGCCCGAATGGAGGCATTCAGTACTTC.

This clonotype was detected only a few times. This rearrangement joins TRBV12-3 or TRBV12-4 to TRBJ1-1; a possible D gene is TRBD1 (6 bases). The CDR3 has 15 amino acids. V was cut by 6 bases and J by 4 bases, with 18 bases left in between. DNA of the CDR3: TGTGCCAGCAGGGACCAGGGTATAGGGGGCACTGAAGCTTTCTTT. Its protein is CASRDQGIGGTEAFF.

This clonotype has a handful of counts. This rearrangement joins TRBV19 to TRBJ1-1; maybe TRBD1 (5 bases). The CDR3 totals 12 residues. Germline CDR1 LNHDA, CDR2 SQIVND (reference sequence). The ends were cut back, 3 bases at V and 11 bases at J, with 13 bases in the middle. Here the CDR3 DNA reads TGTGCCAGTAGTATGGGGACCTGGGGTGCTTTCTTT. This codes for CASSMGTWGAFF.

This clonotype was recorded many times. This rearrangement joins TRBV7-2 to TRBJ2-2; TRBD1 agrees at 7 bases. Germline trimming cut 4 bases from V and 1 base from J; bases unmatched to any gene: 6. The CDR3 sequence is 16 residues long. Germline assignment: CDR1 SGHTA and CDR2 FQGNSA. The DNA of the CDR3 is TGTGCCAGCAGCTCCTACAGGGGCCAGAACACCGGGGAGCTGTTTTTT. As protein: CASSSYRGQNTGELFF.

The chain recombines TRBV6-5 with TRBJ2-7, with 7 bases lining up with TRBD1. V gave up 0 bases and J gave up 3 bases; unmatched junction bases: 2. The germline V gene has CDR1 MNHEY and CDR2 SVGAGI. CDR3 length: 14 residues. CDR3 coding DNA: TGTGCCAGCAGTTACTCCTGGACAGGCTACGAGCAGTACTTC. This encodes CASSYSWTGYEQYF.

This clonotype showed up many times. The rearrangement uses TRBV7-6 and TRBJ2-7; perhaps TRBD2 as D (5 bases). The CDR3 runs to 14 residues. Germline loops: CDR1 SGHVS, CDR2 FNYEAQ. V was trimmed by 5 bases and J by 0 bases, leaving 11 bases between them. This chain's CDR3 is CASSPDSSSYEQYF. The DNA of the CDR3 is TGTGCCAGCAGCCCGGACTCTAGCTCCTACGAGCAGTACTTC. Using reference TRBV7-6 and TRBJ2-7 for the parts outside the CDR3, the full variable domain is GAGVSQSPRYKVTKRGQDVALRCDPISGHVSLYWYRQALGQGPEFLTYFNYEAQQDKSGLPNDRFSAERPEGSISTLTIQRTEQRDSAMYRCASSPDSSSYEQYFGPGTRLTVT.

The chain employs TRBV27 and TRBJ1-5; no clear D. This CDR3 contains 14 residues. Germline CDR1 and CDR2: MNHEY and SMNVEV (reference sequence). Between the trimmed V and J ends, which lost 7 bases and 0 bases, there was a span of 10 bases. CDR3 in DNA: TGTGCCAGCACCTTGGTGGATAGCAATCAGCCCCAGCATTTT. It codes for CASTLVDSNQPQHF.

The chain joins TRBV7-9 to TRBJ1-6; 8 nucleotides align to TRBD1. Germline trimming cut 5 bases from V and 6 bases from J; bases unmatched to any gene: 6. This CDR3 comprises 15 residues. From germline, CDR1 is SEHNR and CDR2 FQNEAQ (reference sequence). This chain's CDR3 is CASSPLTGVNSPLHF. For the CDR3, the DNA is TGTGCCAGCAGCCCTTTGACAGGGGTTAATTCACCCCTCCACTTT.

The chain is built from TRBV15 and TRBJ2-5; 9 bases fit TRBD1. V trimming: 8 bases; J trimming: 5 bases; junction bases outside the gene matches: 3. Germline V gene sequence: CDR1 LNHNV, CDR2 YYDKDF (reference sequence). The CDR3 extends over 12 amino acids. The chain's CDR3 is CATGTGPETQYF. CDR3 sequence (DNA): TGTGCCACCGGGACAGGGCCGGAGACCCAGTACTTC.

The sample holds many counts of this clonotype. The V call is TRBV4-2, the J call TRBJ1-5; tentative D call: TRBD1 (6 bases). Germline V lookup: CDR1 LGHNA, CDR2 YNFKEQ. There are 14 residues in the CDR3. The V end was cut by 10 bases, the J end by 1 base, with 14 bases between. In DNA form, the CDR3 reads TGTGCCATCCCCGGGGGGCCGAGCAATCAGCCCCAGCATTTT. Encoded protein: CAIPGGPSNQPQHF.